This is a list of T cell receptor beta chains from one sample in a study of CD8+ T cells in alopecia areata. Assay: immunoSEQ multiplex PCR; the TCRdb copy retains only in-frame clones and omits some. The profile shows 95,000 to 150,000 clones, approximately 60% of them singletons. The specimen comprised CD4+ T cells sorted from blood, sampled at week 4, from a patient treated with tofacitinib. The receptor set was obtained from a human donor with alopecia areata. CDR3s include the opening cysteine and the closing phenylalanine or tryptophan. D genes are given only for firm matches. Size tells how often a clone was seen (once, few, many) or the class of an expanded clone, and some rows leave it out.

d_gene: TRBD2; abundance: NA; v_gene: TRBV25-1; j_gene: TRBJ2-3; CDR3aa: CASGGTSGITDTQYF; CDR3nt: TGTGCCAGCGGGGGGACTAGCGGGATCACAGATACGCAGTATTTT
d_gene: NA; abundance: many; v_gene: TRBV28; j_gene: TRBJ2-3; CDR3aa: CASSPDISRTGSDTQYF; CDR3nt: TGTGCCAGCAGTCCCGATATCTCTAGAACAGGCTCAGATACGCAGTATTTT
d_gene: TRBD2; abundance: NA; v_gene: TRBV18; j_gene: TRBJ2-3; CDR3aa: CASSPPGGEGDTQYF; CDR3nt: TGTGCCAGCTCACCCCCCGGGGGGGAAGGAGATACGCAGTATTTT
d_gene: NA; abundance: NA; v_gene: TRBV30; j_gene: TRBJ2-7; CDR3aa: CAWSVSRSSYEQYF; CDR3nt: TGTGCCTGGAGTGTATCTAGGAGCTCCTACGAGCAGTACTTC
d_gene: NA; abundance: few; v_gene: TRBV27; j_gene: TRBJ2-7; CDR3aa: CASSLSGPPVQYF; CDR3nt: TGTGCCAGCAGTTTATCGGGACCGCCGGTGCAGTACTTC
d_gene: NA; abundance: NA; v_gene: TRBV20-1; j_gene: TRBJ2-1; CDR3aa: CSARTRLVEIF; CDR3nt: TGCAGTGCTAGAACTCGACTAGTAGAGATCTTC
d_gene: TRBD1; abundance: few; v_gene: TRBV30; j_gene: TRBJ2-7; CDR3aa: CAWIPWTGFGEQYF; CDR3nt: TGTGCCTGGATCCCATGGACAGGGTTCGGCGAGCAGTACTTC
d_gene: NA; abundance: few; v_gene: TRBV7-6; j_gene: TRBJ2-2; CDR3aa: CASSPAASGELFF; CDR3nt: TGTGCCAGCAGCCCCGCCGCATCCGGGGAGCTGTTTTTT
d_gene: NA; abundance: few; v_gene: TRBV7-9; j_gene: TRBJ1-1; CDR3aa: CASSLKSGGIAEAFF; CDR3nt: TGTGCCAGCAGCTTAAAGAGTGGGGGGATCGCTGAAGCTTTCTTT
d_gene: NA; abundance: NA; v_gene: TRBV5-6; j_gene: TRBJ2-3; CDR3aa: CASSFSSSQTQYF; CDR3nt: TGTGCCAGCAGCTTTTCGAGCTCGCAGACGCAGTATTTT
d_gene: TRBD1; abundance: NA; v_gene: TRBV5-1; j_gene: TRBJ2-7; CDR3aa: CASSWDSGAYEQYF; CDR3nt: TGCGCCAGCAGCTGGGACAGCGGAGCCTACGAGCAGTACTTC
d_gene: TRBD1; abundance: NA; v_gene: TRBV4-3; j_gene: TRBJ2-5; CDR3aa: CASSHLDREGGTQYF; CDR3nt: TGCGCCAGCAGCCACCTGGACAGGGAAGGTGGGACCCAGTACTTC
d_gene: NA; abundance: NA; v_gene: TRBV6-6; j_gene: TRBJ2-5; CDR3aa: CASTADGTRRETQYF; CDR3nt: TGTGCCAGCACCGCGGACGGCACTAGGAGGGAGACCCAGTACTTC
d_gene: NA; abundance: once; v_gene: TRBV18; j_gene: TRBJ2-7; CDR3aa: CASSPKTGPYEQYF; CDR3nt: TGTGCCAGCTCACCAAAAACGGGCCCCTACGAGCAGTACTTC
d_gene: NA; abundance: few; v_gene: TRBV4-3; j_gene: TRBJ2-6; CDR3aa: CASSQETGANVLTF; CDR3nt: TGCGCCAGCAGCCAAGAGACAGGGGCCAACGTCCTGACTTTC
d_gene: TRBD2; abundance: NA; v_gene: TRBV4-1; j_gene: TRBJ2-5; CDR3aa: CASSQVLAGETETQYF; CDR3nt: TGCGCCAGCAGCCAAGTCCTCGCGGGAGAAACCGAGACCCAGTACTTC
d_gene: NA; abundance: few; v_gene: TRBV27; j_gene: TRBJ2-1; CDR3aa: CASSFWNEQFF; CDR3nt: TGTGCCAGCAGTTTTTGGAATGAGCAGTTCTTC
d_gene: TRBD1; abundance: NA; v_gene: TRBV7-7; j_gene: TRBJ2-7; CDR3aa: CASSLGQGNYEQYF; CDR3nt: TGTGCCAGCAGTTTGGGACAGGGCAACTACGAGCAGTACTTC
d_gene: TRBD1; abundance: NA; v_gene: TRBV10-3; j_gene: TRBJ1-1; CDR3aa: CAIKDRANTEAFF; CDR3nt: TGTGCCATTAAGGACAGGGCGAACACTGAAGCTTTCTTT
d_gene: TRBD1; abundance: few; v_gene: TRBV5-1; j_gene: TRBJ1-5; CDR3aa: CASSPEGAQPQHF; CDR3nt: TGCGCCAGCAGCCCGGAGGGGGCGCAGCCCCAGCATTTT
d_gene: NA; abundance: NA; v_gene: TRBV5-1; j_gene: TRBJ2-5; CDR3aa: CASSATGQETQYF; CDR3nt: TGCGCCAGCAGCGCCACAGGGCAAGAGACCCAGTACTTC
d_gene: TRBD1; abundance: NA; v_gene: TRBV4-2; j_gene: TRBJ1-2; CDR3aa: CASSLQGNGYTF; CDR3nt: TGTGCCAGCAGCCTACAGGGGAATGGCTACACCTTC
d_gene: NA; abundance: NA; v_gene: TRBV4-2; j_gene: TRBJ1-1; CDR3aa: CASSQGLYRVNTEAFF; CDR3nt: TGTGCCAGCAGCCAAGGACTATATCGGGTGAACACTGAAGCTTTCTTT
d_gene: NA; abundance: NA; v_gene: TRBV2; j_gene: TRBJ2-1; CDR3aa: CYVTGANNEQFF; CDR3nt: TGCTATGTAACGGGAGCCAACAATGAGCAGTTCTTC
d_gene: NA; abundance: NA; v_gene: TRBV7-9; j_gene: TRBJ1-1; CDR3aa: CASSLGTANTEAFF; CDR3nt: TGTGCCAGCAGCTTAGGGACAGCGAACACTGAAGCTTTCTTT
d_gene: TRBD1; abundance: NA; v_gene: TRBV4-3; j_gene: TRBJ2-7; CDR3aa: CASSRRQGYEQYF; CDR3nt: TGCGCCAGCAGCCGACGACAGGGTTACGAGCAGTACTTC
d_gene: NA; abundance: few; v_gene: TRBV7-2; j_gene: TRBJ2-5; CDR3aa: CASRKGTEETQYF; CDR3nt: TGTGCCAGCAGGAAAGGGACCGAAGAGACCCAGTACTTC
d_gene: NA; abundance: NA; v_gene: TRBV30; j_gene: TRBJ1-1; CDR3aa: CACSGVEAFF; CDR3nt: TGTGCCTGCTCCGGAGTTGAAGCTTTCTTT
d_gene: TRBD1; abundance: NA; v_gene: TRBV9; j_gene: TRBJ2-1; CDR3aa: CASSVGTGGNEQFF; CDR3nt: TGTGCCAGCAGCGTAGGGACAGGGGGCAATGAGCAGTTCTTC
d_gene: NA; abundance: once; v_gene: TRBV2; j_gene: TRBJ2-3; CDR3aa: CASSDSAGTDTQYF; CDR3nt: TGTGCCAGCAGTGACAGCGCGGGAACAGATACGCAGTATTTT
d_gene: NA; abundance: NA; v_gene: TRBV7-9; j_gene: TRBJ2-7; CDR3aa: CASSLYRDIAYEQYF; CDR3nt: TGTGCCAGCAGCTTGTACCGGGACATCGCCTACGAGCAGTACTTC
d_gene: TRBD2; abundance: NA; v_gene: TRBV29-1; j_gene: TRBJ2-2; CDR3aa: CSVENSGTSGINTGELFF; CDR3nt: TGCAGCGTTGAGAACAGCGGGACTAGCGGAATTAACACCGGGGAGCTGTTTTTT
d_gene: TRBD2; abundance: NA; v_gene: TRBV5-6; j_gene: TRBJ2-5; CDR3aa: CASSLLADQETQYF; CDR3nt: TGTGCCAGCAGCTTGCTAGCGGATCAAGAGACCCAGTACTTC
d_gene: NA; abundance: few; v_gene: TRBV2; j_gene: TRBJ1-6; CDR3aa: CASSVLSGDSPLHF; CDR3nt: TGTGCCAGCAGTGTTTTATCGGGTGATTCACCCCTCCACTTT
d_gene: NA; abundance: NA; v_gene: TRBV4-1; j_gene: TRBJ1-1; CDR3aa: CASSPMGYQGTEAFF; CDR3nt: TGCGCCAGCAGCCCTATGGGGTACCAGGGGACTGAAGCTTTCTTT
d_gene: TRBD1; abundance: NA; v_gene: TRBV2; j_gene: TRBJ2-7; CDR3aa: CASSGQGAFYEQYF; CDR3nt: TGTGCCAGCAGTGGACAGGGGGCTTTCTACGAGCAGTACTTC
d_gene: TRBD2; abundance: NA; v_gene: TRBV29-1; j_gene: TRBJ2-1; CDR3aa: CSSGTSGYEQFF; CDR3nt: TGCAGCTCTGGGACTAGCGGCTATGAGCAGTTCTTC
d_gene: NA; abundance: few; v_gene: TRBV7-2; j_gene: TRBJ2-3; CDR3aa: CASSLALGIGDTQYF; CDR3nt: TGTGCCAGCAGCTTGGCTCTGGGGATTGGGGATACGCAGTATTTT
d_gene: TRBD2; abundance: NA; v_gene: TRBV4-2; j_gene: TRBJ2-7; CDR3aa: CASSQDWEGSYEQYF; CDR3nt: TGTGCCAGCAGCCAAGATTGGGAGGGATCCTACGAGCAGTACTTC
d_gene: TRBD2; abundance: NA; v_gene: TRBV5-4; j_gene: TRBJ2-3; CDR3aa: CASSQGSGRSTDTQYF; CDR3nt: TGCGCCAGCAGCCAAGGAAGCGGGAGGAGCACAGATACGCAGTATTTT